This T cell receptor beta chain stems from a study of control samples from healthy donors and cancer patients. Germline V gene sequence: CDR1 SNHLY, CDR2 FYNNEI. The V gene lost 8 bases and the J gene lost 8 bases, with 18 bases spanning the gap. This CDR3 has 14 amino acids. Using immunoSEQ multiplex PCR, the repertoire was profiled, and TCRdb retains in-frame clones only, with some absent. The sample lists under 80,000 clones, more than 85% occurring once. Sample: PBMCs. The V and J genes are TRBV2 and TRBJ1-4; D is possibly TRBD1 (5 bases). This receptor was identified in a woman aged 40 to 49 with lung cancer. The CDR3 nucleotides read TGTGCCAGCTATCGAGGGACGGGAGAGGAAAAACTGTTTTTT. Translating gives CASYRGTGEEKLFF.